This T cell receptor beta chain was captured in a study of cytomegalovirus exposure and HLA in healthy donors. Worth noting for this clone: Its specificity is unknown.

Study results and limitations: Accounts indicate the classifier identified cytomegalovirus status with strong specificity and sensitivity. A missense DCLRE1C variant was associated with V- and J-gene trimming of TCR beta chains in a later analysis, and an independent cohort replicated the association.

60 Vbeta and 13 Jbeta primers were used in PCR. The repertoire was sequenced with immunoSEQ multiplex PCR; TCRdb's copy has only in-frame clones and lacks some. The repertoire holds approximately 170,000 clones, with 75% to 80% as singletons. This TCR derives from a woman aged 40 to 55 in good health and CMV-seropositive. Sequences were obtained from PBMCs.

The CDR3 DNA reads as TGTGCCAGCAGTTTATCGACCAGGGTGTCACGGAACACTGAAGCTTTCTTT. This translates into CASSLSTRVSRNTEAFF. V and J are TRBV27 and TRBJ1-1; possibly TRBD1 for D (5 bases). This CDR3 spans 17 amino acids. V dropped 0 bases and J dropped 1 base, with 15 bases sitting between them. Germline CDR1 and CDR2: MNHEY and SMNVEV (reference sequence).